These T cell receptor beta chains were read from a single sample in a study of blood T cell repertoires in COVID-19. The table came from immunoSEQ multiplex PCR; TCRdb's copy has only in-frame clones and leaves some out. Of approximately 94,000 clones listed, just under 80% are singletons. The sample consisted of peripheral blood. All receptors come from a man in his 70s with active or convalescent COVID-19. The conserved cysteine and the conserved F or W are not part of the CDR3 here. Size tells how often a clone was seen (once, few, many) or the class of an expanded clone, and some rows leave it out.

clone_size: NA
j_call: TRBJ2-7
cdr3_length: 13
v_call: TRBV11-1
cdr3_aa: ASSLVAGRSYEQY

clone_size: many
j_call: TRBJ2-2
cdr3_length: 13
v_call: TRBV5-1
cdr3_aa: ASSLRTGRTGELF

clone_size: NA
j_call: TRBJ1-5
cdr3_length: 12
v_call: TRBV19
cdr3_aa: ASSLTGSNQPQH

clone_size: NA
j_call: TRBJ1-2
cdr3_length: 12
v_call: TRBV19
cdr3_aa: ASNPQDRGHGYT

clone_size: NA
j_call: TRBJ2-6
cdr3_length: 15
v_call: TRBV2
cdr3_aa: ASSEAVAGGGANVLT

clone_size: NA
j_call: TRBJ1-2
cdr3_length: 12
v_call: TRBV5-6
cdr3_aa: ASSLAGPGVGYT

clone_size: NA
j_call: TRBJ2-3
cdr3_length: 13
v_call: TRBV5-1
cdr3_aa: ASSPIPDRGDTQY

clone_size: NA
j_call: TRBJ2-3
cdr3_length: 11
v_call: TRBV2
cdr3_aa: ASKSGGQDTQY

clone_size: NA
j_call: TRBJ2-5
cdr3_length: 14
v_call: TRBV4-1
cdr3_aa: ASSPGGAGAEETQY

clone_size: once
j_call: TRBJ1-1
cdr3_length: 10
v_call: TRBV5-1
cdr3_aa: ASSLDAEEAF

clone_size: NA
j_call: TRBJ1-2
cdr3_length: 11
v_call: TRBV6-2/TRBV6-3
cdr3_aa: ASSYTGDYGYT

clone_size: once
j_call: TRBJ2-1
cdr3_length: 11
v_call: TRBV7-9
cdr3_aa: ASSSTPGTGLL

clone_size: NA
j_call: TRBJ1-1
cdr3_length: 13
v_call: TRBV14
cdr3_aa: ASSQDLGQNTEAF

clone_size: NA
j_call: TRBJ1-6
cdr3_length: 13
v_call: TRBV15
cdr3_aa: ATSRDWAGASPLH

clone_size: NA
j_call: TRBJ2-5
cdr3_length: 12
v_call: TRBV2
cdr3_aa: ASRSTRLEETQY

clone_size: few
j_call: TRBJ2-7
cdr3_length: 13
v_call: TRBV15
cdr3_aa: ATSRHRELIYEQY

clone_size: NA
j_call: TRBJ2-1
cdr3_length: 13
v_call: TRBV19
cdr3_aa: ASSSAGRTYNEQF

clone_size: NA
j_call: TRBJ2-5
cdr3_length: 17
v_call: TRBV24-1
cdr3_aa: ATSEGRANPTQKVETQY

clone_size: NA
j_call: TRBJ2-1
cdr3_length: 14
v_call: TRBV19
cdr3_aa: ASLPGWREFPNEQF

clone_size: NA
j_call: TRBJ1-1
cdr3_length: 11
v_call: TRBV21-1
cdr3_aa: ASSKAESGGAF

clone_size: NA
j_call: TRBJ2-5
cdr3_length: 14
v_call: TRBV28
cdr3_aa: ASSSLKQGGRETQY

clone_size: once
j_call: TRBJ2-1
cdr3_length: 9
v_call: TRBV12-5
cdr3_aa: ASGAREVLF

clone_size: NA
j_call: TRBJ2-5
cdr3_length: 12
v_call: TRBV18
cdr3_aa: ASSSSGGAETQY

clone_size: NA
j_call: TRBJ1-6
cdr3_length: 15
v_call: TRBV7-2
cdr3_aa: ASSLRAGGQTNSPLH

clone_size: NA
j_call: TRBJ2-2
cdr3_length: 16
v_call: TRBV14
cdr3_aa: ASSRGLAGLANTGELF

clone_size: NA
j_call: TRBJ2-5
cdr3_length: 16
v_call: TRBV5-6
cdr3_aa: ASSLAKGGGRVRETQY

clone_size: NA
j_call: TRBJ2-5
cdr3_length: 10
v_call: TRBV29-1
cdr3_aa: SVEGEAGTQY

clone_size: NA
j_call: TRBJ2-7
cdr3_length: 13
v_call: TRBV5-6
cdr3_aa: ASSLVGGGSYEQY

clone_size: NA
j_call: TRBJ2-7
cdr3_length: 13
v_call: TRBV7-9
cdr3_aa: ASSKLAGGLSEQY

clone_size: NA
j_call: TRBJ2-7
cdr3_length: 14
v_call: TRBV18
cdr3_aa: ASSPLGLADSYEQY

clone_size: NA
j_call: TRBJ2-5
cdr3_length: 13
v_call: TRBV18
cdr3_aa: ASSPGQGITETQY

clone_size: once
j_call: TRBJ1-4
cdr3_length: 14
v_call: TRBV14
cdr3_aa: ASSPGHGRKNEKLF

clone_size: NA
j_call: TRBJ1-4
cdr3_length: 11
v_call: TRBV12-3/TRBV12-4
cdr3_aa: ASSLGGAEKLF

clone_size: NA
j_call: TRBJ1-2
cdr3_length: 11
v_call: TRBV12-3/TRBV12-4
cdr3_aa: ASSLGQGYGYT

clone_size: few
j_call: TRBJ2-7
cdr3_length: 12
v_call: TRBV6-2/TRBV6-3
cdr3_aa: ASSYSGQPYEQY

clone_size: NA
j_call: TRBJ1-1
cdr3_length: 11
v_call: TRBV5-6
cdr3_aa: ASSLHRGSEAF

clone_size: NA
j_call: TRBJ1-2
cdr3_length: 11
v_call: TRBV9
cdr3_aa: ASSVGGPHGYT

clone_size: NA
j_call: TRBJ2-7
cdr3_length: 11
v_call: TRBV11-3
cdr3_aa: ASSLGQFYEQY

clone_size: NA
j_call: TRBJ2-5
cdr3_length: 17
v_call: TRBV30
cdr3_aa: AWGRPSGGAALKSETQY

clone_size: NA
j_call: TRBJ2-5
cdr3_length: 14
v_call: TRBV5-1
cdr3_aa: ASSSGQGSVQETQY

clone_size: few
j_call: TRBJ1-3
cdr3_length: 13
v_call: TRBV19
cdr3_aa: ASRSGTRSGNTIY

clone_size: NA
j_call: TRBJ1-2
cdr3_length: 17
v_call: TRBV27
cdr3_aa: ASSPTYNNYRGDNYGYT

clone_size: NA
j_call: TRBJ2-3
cdr3_length: 16
v_call: TRBV24-1
cdr3_aa: ATSDFPTRTSSTDTQY

clone_size: NA
j_call: TRBJ1-2
cdr3_length: 11
v_call: TRBV9
cdr3_aa: ASSGRGYYGYT

clone_size: NA
j_call: TRBJ2-1
cdr3_length: 13
v_call: TRBV5-1
cdr3_aa: ASSPPGQTYNEQF

clone_size: NA
j_call: TRBJ2-2
cdr3_length: 12
v_call: TRBV6-6
cdr3_aa: ASSYPGGTGELF

clone_size: NA
j_call: TRBJ2-2
cdr3_length: 16
v_call: TRBV24-1
cdr3_aa: ATSDAAGTLAGTGELF

clone_size: once
j_call: TRBJ2-3
cdr3_length: 10
v_call: TRBV30
cdr3_aa: AWSSELDTQY

clone_size: NA
j_call: TRBJ1-1
cdr3_length: 15
v_call: TRBV10-3
cdr3_aa: AISLRDRGPEDTEAF

clone_size: NA
j_call: TRBJ2-1
cdr3_length: 14
v_call: TRBV5-1
cdr3_aa: ASSLVTGRGGDEQF

clone_size: NA
j_call: TRBJ2-1
cdr3_length: 15
v_call: TRBV3-1/TRBV3-2
cdr3_aa: ASSLGLAGALGNEQF

clone_size: NA
j_call: TRBJ1-1
cdr3_length: 13
v_call: TRBV6-2/TRBV6-3
cdr3_aa: ASSKTAGGRTEAF

clone_size: NA
j_call: TRBJ1-5
cdr3_length: 10
v_call: TRBV11-2
cdr3_aa: ASSHRDQPQH